A single sample gave rise to the 17 T cell receptor beta chains below, sequenced in a study of identical twins. From the 5' RACE reads, TCRdb called clonotypes with MiXCR, one entry per CDR3 protein. This table holds 300,000 or so distinct CDR3 sequences, roughly 9.8% found once. The same specimen was also included in a second study, on yellow fever vaccine responses in identical twins.

Input material: CD8+ T cells sorted from blood. The receptors were sampled from a woman aged 18-29 years in good health.

The sample holds a few counts of this clonotype. The chain couples TRBV11-1 to TRBJ2-7; no clear D. CDR1 is SGHAT and CDR2 is FQDESV in the germline V gene (reference sequence). The CDR3 consists of 14 residues. The V end lost 3 bases, the J end lost 0 bases, and 9 bases lay between the germline ends. The CDR3: CASSFGQDSYEQYF. As DNA, the CDR3 is TGTGCCAGCAGCTTTGGTCAGGACTCCTACGAGCAGTACTTC.

The chain uses TRBV11-3 and TRBJ2-2, with 7 bases that match TRBD2. CDR1 is SGHNT and CDR2 is YENEEA in the germline V gene. After removal of 0 bases from V and 5 bases from J, the junction contained 9 bases not matched to a gene. CDR3 length equals 17 residues. CDR3: CASSLEQSGIGTGELFF. The CDR3 DNA sequence: TGTGCCAGCAGCTTAGAGCAGAGCGGGATAGGGACCGGGGAGCTGTTTTTT.

Ten or more counts support this clonotype. The rearrangement links TRBV29-1 to TRBJ2-1; no clear D gene. Trimming stripped 5 bases from V and 8 bases from J, with 4 bases between. This CDR3 comprises 9 residues. Germline V gene sequence: CDR1 SQVTM, CDR2 ANQGSEA. DNA of the CDR3: TGCAGCGTTTCCCATGAGCAGTTCTTC. Translating gives CSVSHEQFF.

The genes are TRBV7-2 and TRBJ2-3, with 8 bases fitting TRBD2. Germline CDR1 reads SGHTA; CDR2 reads FQGNSA. With V trimmed by 0 bases and J by 6 bases, 2 bases remained unmatched. The CDR3 consists of 14 residues. CDR3 residues: CASSLAAGVDTQYF. CDR3 DNA: TGTGCCAGCAGCTTAGCAGCGGGGGTTGATACGCAGTATTTT.

The chain employs TRBV5-4 and TRBJ2-7, with 8 bases matching TRBD1. V shed 4 bases, J shed 3 bases, and the junction held 12 bases outside the gene matches. The CDR3 extends over 16 amino acids. Per germline, CDR1 SGHNT and CDR2 YYREEE (reference sequence). The CDR3 nucleotides read TGTGCCAGCAGCGGGCCGGACAGGGCTCCTCACTACGAGCAGTACTTC. The encoded protein is CASSGPDRAPHYEQYF.

This clonotype was seen many times. The J gene is TRBJ2-3, the V gene TRBV7-2; perhaps TRBD2 as D (5 bases). There are 15 residues in the CDR3. Germline V CDR1 and CDR2: SGHTA, FQGNSA. With 3 bases removed from V and 6 bases from J, the gap between germline ends came to 16 bases. CDR3: CASSFPPDSTDTQYF. The CDR3 coding sequence is TGTGCCAGCAGCTTTCCGCCGGACTCCACGGATACGCAGTATTTT.

This clonotype was seen a handful of times. CDR3 nucleotide sequence: TGTGCCAGCAGCCCCGAACTGGGGGATTCCTACAATGAGCAGTTCTTC. Translating it yields CASSPELGDSYNEQFF. V and J are TRBV3-1 and TRBJ2-1, with D perhaps being TRBD1 or TRBD2 (5 bases each). The CDR3 consists of 16 residues. Germline assignment: CDR1 LGHDT and CDR2 YNNKEL (reference sequence). V dropped 4 bases and J dropped 1 base, with 14 bases sitting between them.

The chain uses TRBV7-9 and TRBJ2-2; TRBD1 is a possible D gene (5 bases). V lost 6 bases and J lost 0, with 11 bases in between. CDR1 is SEHNR and CDR2 is FQNEAQ in the germline V gene (reference sequence). The CDR3 has 15 amino acids. In nucleotides, the CDR3 is TGTGCCAGCAGTCCACAGGCCACGAACACCGGGGAGCTGTTTTTT. Translating gives CASSPQATNTGELFF.

The sample holds a few counts of this clonotype. The chain uses TRBV7-3 and TRBJ2-3; D tentatively reads TRBD1 or TRBD2 (5 bases each). Trimming removed 4 bases from V and 4 bases from J, with 15 bases in between. Germline V gene data show CDR1 as SGHTA and CDR2 as FQGTGA. CDR3 length: 15 amino acids. CDR3 protein: CASSWGLGDPDTQYF. The CDR3 DNA follows: TGTGCCAGCAGCTGGGGTTTGGGGGATCCAGATACGCAGTATTTT.

This chain joins TRBV6-5 and TRBJ2-5, with a weak D call TRBD2 (5 bases). Germline lookup yields CDR1 MNHEY and CDR2 SVGAGI. Between the trimmed V and J ends, which lost 2 bases and 1 base, there was a span of 11 bases. The CDR3 extends over 15 amino acids. CDR3 in DNA: TGTGCCAGCAGTTACACTACGGGAACCCAAGAGACCCAGTACTTC. This sequence encodes CASSYTTGTQETQYF.

V and J are TRBV6-1 and TRBJ2-5; 12 bases line up with TRBD1. From germline, CDR1 is MNHNS and CDR2 SASEGT. Trimming cost V 6 bases and J 4 bases; bases outside gene matches: 9. This CDR3 contains 16 residues. The DNA for the CDR3 is TGTGCCAGCAGCTCCGGGACAGGGGGCTTGGGAGAGACCCAGTACTTC. Protein: CASSSGTGGLGETQYF.

In this sample, this clonotype turned up a few times. Its ends do not fully match the called genes, so a read error is possible. This sequence joins TRBV5-5 and TRBJ1-1; possibly TRBD1 for D (5 bases). Germline V gene data show CDR1 as SGHKS and CDR2 as YYEKEE (reference sequence). The CDR3 spans 12 residues. The CDR3 DNA reads as TGTGCCAGCAGTCAAGGACCGACAGATTTTATCTTT. It is translated as CASSQGPTDFIF.

This clonotype was detected ten times or more. The gene calls are TRBV12-3 or TRBV12-4 and TRBJ2-1; TRBD1 matches 7 bases. The CDR3 length is 13 residues. The V gene end was trimmed by 6 bases and the J gene end by 5 bases; junction bases not matched to a gene: 4. This CDR3 reads CASRLGTDNEQFF. DNA for the CDR3: TGTGCCAGCAGACTCGGGACAGACAATGAGCAGTTCTTC.

This clonotype was seen at least ten times. The gene calls are TRBV7-9 and TRBJ2-7; perhaps TRBD1 as D (6 bases). The CDR3 is 13 amino acids. V lost 5 bases to trimming and J lost 2 bases, with 10 bases between them. Germline V gene lookup returns CDR1 SEHNR and CDR2 FQNEAQ (reference sequence). Here the CDR3 DNA reads TGTGCCAGCAGCGGAGGACAGACCTACGAGCAGTACTTC. The encoded protein is CASSGGQTYEQYF.

The J gene is TRBJ2-1, the V gene TRBV21-1; the D segment call TRBD1 is taken from the table without a DNA check. TRBV21-1 is a documented pseudogene. This CDR3 region has 15 residues. For the CDR3, the DNA is TGTGCCAGCATCCAGGGAGACTTACTCCACAATGAGCAGTTCTTC. It codes for CASIQGDLLHNEQFF.

This sequence joins TRBV19 and TRBJ2-1; D gene ambiguous. In germline, CDR1 is LNHDA, CDR2 SQIVND (reference sequence). Trimming left V 5 bases short and J 0 bases short, with 11 bases between. There are 15 residues in the CDR3. This CDR3 reads CASSPAPSSYNEQFF. As DNA, the CDR3 is TGTGCCAGTAGTCCAGCTCCGAGCTCCTACAATGAGCAGTTCTTC.

This clonotype was detected ten times or more. The V call is TRBV20-1, the J call TRBJ1-3; D remains unclear. Germline assignment: CDR1 DFQATT and CDR2 SNEGSKA (reference sequence). The CDR3 length is 12 residues. Deletions cut 2 bases from V and 2 bases from J, with 4 bases between. CDR3 sequence reads: CSARQAGNTIYF. In DNA form, the CDR3 reads TGCAGTGCTAGACAGGCTGGAAACACCATATATTTT.